This is a list of T cell receptor beta chains from one sample in a study of blood T cell repertoires in COVID-19. Here immunoSEQ multiplex PCR was the method, and the copy in TCRdb shows in-frame clones only, minus some. The data hold about 230,000 clones, with about nine tenths observed a single time. Material for sequencing was PBMCs or T cells enriched from blood (not recorded which). The receptor source for this set is a man between 18 and 29 years old who had recovered from COVID-19. CDR3s include the opening cysteine and the closing phenylalanine or tryptophan. The order of the fields is CDR3 DNA, CDR3 protein, J gene, V gene, D gene, clone size. The D gene is left open where the match is weak. Some rows mark clone size as missing; the rest say once, few, many or name a class of expanded clone.

cdr3_nt: TGTGCCAGCAGCAAACGACAGGGGGCTCAGTACAATGAGCAGTTCTTC
cdr3_aa: CASSKRQGAQYNEQFF
j_call: TRBJ2-1
v_call: TRBV21-1
d_call: -
clone_size: once

cdr3_nt: TGCGCCAGCAGCCTTAGGGGTGGCGAGCAGTACTTC
cdr3_aa: CASSLRGGEQYF
j_call: TRBJ2-7
v_call: TRBV5-1
d_call: -
clone_size: -

cdr3_nt: TGTGCCAGCAGCGCCATTAGCGGGCCCGAGAGGAATGAGCAGTTCTTC
cdr3_aa: CASSAISGPERNEQFF
j_call: TRBJ2-1
v_call: TRBV11-2
d_call: TRBD2
clone_size: -

cdr3_nt: TGTGCCAGCAGCCAATGGGCTAGCGGGATAGAGAGGCGCAATGAGCAGTTCTTC
cdr3_aa: CASSQWASGIERRNEQFF
j_call: TRBJ2-1
v_call: TRBV14
d_call: TRBD2
clone_size: -

cdr3_nt: TGTGCCAGCAGCCAAGAGGTGGACAGATACTCTGGAAACACCATATATTTT
cdr3_aa: CASSQEVDRYSGNTIYF
j_call: TRBJ1-3
v_call: TRBV4-2
d_call: -
clone_size: -

cdr3_nt: TGTGCCAGCCAGGGGCCAGGGAGGGACACTGAAGCTTTCTTT
cdr3_aa: CASQGPGRDTEAFF
j_call: TRBJ1-1
v_call: TRBV4-2
d_call: -
clone_size: -

cdr3_nt: TGTGCCAGCAGTACAACGGGACTAGCGGGAGGGCCCTCCGTGACAGATACGCAGTATTTT
cdr3_aa: CASSTTGLAGGPSVTDTQYF
j_call: TRBJ2-3
v_call: TRBV28
d_call: TRBD2
clone_size: -

cdr3_nt: TGTGCCAGCATCAACAGGGCGACGAACTATGGCTACACCTTC
cdr3_aa: CASINRATNYGYTF
j_call: TRBJ1-2
v_call: TRBV2
d_call: -
clone_size: -

cdr3_nt: TGCGCCAGCAGCTTGGGCAGGGAGAACACTGAAGCTTTCTTT
cdr3_aa: CASSLGRENTEAFF
j_call: TRBJ1-1
v_call: TRBV5-1
d_call: -
clone_size: -

cdr3_nt: TGTGCCAGCAGTCCTTCGGTCTTCTCTGGAAACACCATATATTTT
cdr3_aa: CASSPSVFSGNTIYF
j_call: TRBJ1-3
v_call: TRBV2
d_call: -
clone_size: -

cdr3_nt: TGCGCCAGCAGCCAAGATAAGGGGTACAGGGGCGACCAGCCCCAGCATTTT
cdr3_aa: CASSQDKGYRGDQPQHF
j_call: TRBJ1-5
v_call: TRBV4-1
d_call: TRBD1
clone_size: -

cdr3_nt: TGCGCCAGCAGTGACCCCCGCACCCGGGACAGGTCTTGCAGTCAGCCCCAGCATTTT
cdr3_aa: CASSDPRTRDRSCSQPQHF
j_call: TRBJ1-5
v_call: TRBV10-1
d_call: TRBD1
clone_size: -

cdr3_nt: TGCGCCAGCAGCCGGACAGGCCTCCTCTACGAGCAGTACTTC
cdr3_aa: CASSRTGLLYEQYF
j_call: TRBJ2-7
v_call: TRBV4-1
d_call: TRBD1
clone_size: -

cdr3_nt: TGTGCCAGCAGGGCCCTAGGACTGCTGAACACTGAAGCTTTCTTT
cdr3_aa: CASRALGLLNTEAFF
j_call: TRBJ1-1
v_call: TRBV2
d_call: -
clone_size: few

cdr3_nt: TGTGCCAGCAGTGAGTTGTCTAGCGGGAGCTCCTACAATGAGCAGTTCTTC
cdr3_aa: CASSELSSGSSYNEQFF
j_call: TRBJ2-1
v_call: TRBV6-4
d_call: TRBD2
clone_size: -

cdr3_nt: TGTGCCAGCAGCGATAGCGGGAGCTCCTACAATGAGCAGTTCTTC
cdr3_aa: CASSDSGSSYNEQFF
j_call: TRBJ2-1
v_call: TRBV6-4
d_call: TRBD2
clone_size: -

cdr3_nt: TGTGCCAGCAGCCCACTGTCGGGGGATGAAAAACTGTTTTTT
cdr3_aa: CASSPLSGDEKLFF
j_call: TRBJ1-4
v_call: TRBV7-9
d_call: -
clone_size: once